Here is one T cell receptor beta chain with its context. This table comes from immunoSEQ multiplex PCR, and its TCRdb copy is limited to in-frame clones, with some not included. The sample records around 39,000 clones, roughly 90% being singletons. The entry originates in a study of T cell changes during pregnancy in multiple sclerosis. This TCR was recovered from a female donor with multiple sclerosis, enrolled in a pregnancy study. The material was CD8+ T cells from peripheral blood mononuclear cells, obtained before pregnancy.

The CDR3 protein is CASSLLGERSQPQHF. The DNA for the CDR3 is TGCGCCAGCAGCTTGCTGGGAGAACGATCCCAGCCCCAGCATTTT. The J gene is TRBJ1-5, the V gene TRBV5-1; D is undetermined. Germline-derived CDR1 and CDR2 are SGHRS and YFSETQ. The CDR3 is made up of 15 amino acids. Deletions cut 1 base from V and 7 bases from J, with 15 bases between.